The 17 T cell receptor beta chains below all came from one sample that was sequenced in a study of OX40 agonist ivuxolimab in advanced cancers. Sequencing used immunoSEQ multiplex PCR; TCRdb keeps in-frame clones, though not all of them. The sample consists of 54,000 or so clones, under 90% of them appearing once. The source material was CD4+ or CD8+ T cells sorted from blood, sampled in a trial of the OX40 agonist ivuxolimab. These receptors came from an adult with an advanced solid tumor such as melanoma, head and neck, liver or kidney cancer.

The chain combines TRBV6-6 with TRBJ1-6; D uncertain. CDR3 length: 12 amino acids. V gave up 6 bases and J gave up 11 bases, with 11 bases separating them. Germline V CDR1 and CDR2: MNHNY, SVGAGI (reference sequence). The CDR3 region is CASRSLGAPLHF. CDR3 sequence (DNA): TGTGCCAGCAGATCACTTGGGGCACCCCTCCACTTT.

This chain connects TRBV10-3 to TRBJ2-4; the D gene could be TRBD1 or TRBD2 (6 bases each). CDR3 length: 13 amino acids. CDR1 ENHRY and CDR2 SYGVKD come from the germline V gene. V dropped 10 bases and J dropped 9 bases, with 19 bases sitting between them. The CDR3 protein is CATAEGGVGIQYF. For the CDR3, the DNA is TGTGCCACCGCAGAGGGGGGAGTCGGCATTCAGTACTTC.

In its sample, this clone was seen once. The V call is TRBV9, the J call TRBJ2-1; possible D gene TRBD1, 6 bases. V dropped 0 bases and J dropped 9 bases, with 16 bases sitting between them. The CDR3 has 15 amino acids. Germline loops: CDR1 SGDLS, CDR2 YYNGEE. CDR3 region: CASSVGAGVEGEQFF. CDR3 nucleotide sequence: TGTGCCAGCAGCGTAGGTGCAGGGGTCGAGGGTGAGCAGTTCTTC.

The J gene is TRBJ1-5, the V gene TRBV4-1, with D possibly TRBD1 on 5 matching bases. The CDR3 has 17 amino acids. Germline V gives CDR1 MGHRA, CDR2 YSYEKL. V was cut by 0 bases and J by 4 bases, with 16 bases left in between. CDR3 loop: CASSQDEGEGGNQPQHF. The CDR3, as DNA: TGCGCCAGCAGCCAAGATGAAGGGGAGGGAGGGAATCAGCCCCAGCATTTT.

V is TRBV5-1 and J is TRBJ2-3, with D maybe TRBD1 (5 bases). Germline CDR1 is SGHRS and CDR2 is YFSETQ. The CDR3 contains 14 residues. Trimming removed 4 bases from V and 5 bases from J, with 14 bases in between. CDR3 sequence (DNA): TGCGCCAGCAGCACCGTAGGGGTGGGAGATACGCAGTATTTT. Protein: CASSTVGVGDTQYF.

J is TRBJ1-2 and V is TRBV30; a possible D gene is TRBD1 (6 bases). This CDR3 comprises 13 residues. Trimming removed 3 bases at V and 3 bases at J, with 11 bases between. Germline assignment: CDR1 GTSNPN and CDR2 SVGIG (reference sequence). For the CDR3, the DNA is TGTGCCTGGAGAGGGGGTCCAGACTATGGCTACACCTTC. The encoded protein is CAWRGGPDYGYTF.

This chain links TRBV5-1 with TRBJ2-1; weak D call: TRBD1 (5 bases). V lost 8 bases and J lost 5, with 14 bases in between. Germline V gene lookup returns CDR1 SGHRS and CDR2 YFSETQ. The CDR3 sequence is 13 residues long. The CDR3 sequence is CASQLQGNNEQFF. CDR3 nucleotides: TGCGCCAGTCAACTGCAGGGTAACAATGAGCAGTTCTTC.

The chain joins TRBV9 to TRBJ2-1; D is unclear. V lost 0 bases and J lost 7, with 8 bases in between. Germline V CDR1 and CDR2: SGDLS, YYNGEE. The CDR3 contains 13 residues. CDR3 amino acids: CASSVGGLNEQFF. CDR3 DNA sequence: TGTGCCAGCAGCGTAGGGGGTTTAAATGAGCAGTTCTTC.

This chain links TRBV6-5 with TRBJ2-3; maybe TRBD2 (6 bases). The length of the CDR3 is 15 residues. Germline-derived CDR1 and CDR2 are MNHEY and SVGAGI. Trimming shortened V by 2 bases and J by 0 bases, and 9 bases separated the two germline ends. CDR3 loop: CASSYGTSSTDTQYF. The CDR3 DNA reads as TGTGCCAGCAGTTACGGGACTTCTAGCACAGATACGCAGTATTTT.

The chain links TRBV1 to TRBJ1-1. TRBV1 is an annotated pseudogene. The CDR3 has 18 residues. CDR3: CTSSQAYRFAAMNTEAFF. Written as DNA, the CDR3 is TGCACCAGCAGCCAAGCTTATCGCTTTGCGGCTATGAACACTGAAGCTTTCTTT.

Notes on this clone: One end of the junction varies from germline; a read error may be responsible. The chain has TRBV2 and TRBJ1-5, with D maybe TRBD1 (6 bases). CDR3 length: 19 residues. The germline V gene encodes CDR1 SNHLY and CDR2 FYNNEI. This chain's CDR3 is CASSEDRDTAYYSNQPQHF. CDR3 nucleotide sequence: TGTGCCAGCAGCGAAGACCGGGACACGGCCTACTATAGCAATCAGCCCCAGCATTTT.

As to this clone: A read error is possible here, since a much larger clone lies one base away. For the CDR3, the DNA is TGTACCAGCAGCTTAGCCCACCAAGAGACCCAGTACTTC. Translated, it gives CTSSLAHQETQYF. J is TRBJ2-5 and V is TRBV7-3; no reliable D call. The CDR3 totals 13 residues. Germline CDR1 SGHTA, CDR2 FQGTGA.

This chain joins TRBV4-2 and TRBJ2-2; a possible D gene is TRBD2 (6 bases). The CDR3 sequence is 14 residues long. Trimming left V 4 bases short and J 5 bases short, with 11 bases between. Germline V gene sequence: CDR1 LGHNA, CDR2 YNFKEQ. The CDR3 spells CASSPGLETGELFF. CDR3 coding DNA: TGTGCCAGCAGCCCGGGACTGGAAACCGGGGAGCTGTTTTTT.

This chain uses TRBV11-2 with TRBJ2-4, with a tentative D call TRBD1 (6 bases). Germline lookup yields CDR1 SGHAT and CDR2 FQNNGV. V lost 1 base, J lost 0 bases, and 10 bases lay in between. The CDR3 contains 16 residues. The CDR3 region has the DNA TGTGCCAGCAGCTTAGGGTGGGACAAAGCCAAAAACATTCAGTACTTC. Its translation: CASSLGWDKAKNIQYF.

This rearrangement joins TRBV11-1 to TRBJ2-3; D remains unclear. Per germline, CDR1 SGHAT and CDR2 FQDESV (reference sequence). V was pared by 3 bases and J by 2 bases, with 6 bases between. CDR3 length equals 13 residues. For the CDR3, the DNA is TGTGCCAGCAGCTTTAGCTTCACAGATACGCAGTATTTT. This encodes CASSFSFTDTQYF.

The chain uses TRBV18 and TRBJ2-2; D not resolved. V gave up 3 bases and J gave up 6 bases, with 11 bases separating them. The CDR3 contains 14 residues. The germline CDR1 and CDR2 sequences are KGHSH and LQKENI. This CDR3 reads CASSPSSEAGELFF. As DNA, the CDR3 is TGTGCCAGCTCACCTTCAAGTGAGGCCGGGGAGCTGTTTTTT. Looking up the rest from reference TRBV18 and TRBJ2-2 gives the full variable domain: NAGVMQNPRHLVRRRGQEARLRCSPMKGHSHVYWYRQLPEEGLKFMVYLQKENIIDESGMPKERFSAEFPKEGPSILRIQQVVRGDSAAYFCASSPSSEAGELFFGEGSRLTVL.

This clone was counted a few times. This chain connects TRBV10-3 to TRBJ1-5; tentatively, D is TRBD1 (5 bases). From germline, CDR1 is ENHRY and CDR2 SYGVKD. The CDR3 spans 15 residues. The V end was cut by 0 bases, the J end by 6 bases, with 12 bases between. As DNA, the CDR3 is TGTGCCATCAGTGAGTCAGGCAGGGTGGGTCAGCCCCAGCATTTT. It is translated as CAISESGRVGQPQHF.